This T cell receptor (beta chain) is drawn from a study of CD8+ T cells in alopecia areata. Study-level background: A regimen of oral tofacitinib, 5 to 10 mg twice daily, was given to treated patients.

Germline CDR1 is MNHNS and CDR2 is SASEGT. The length of the CDR3 is 15 residues. V was clipped by 2 bases and J by 10 bases; unmatched bases: 8. Following extraction, RNA underwent reverse transcription to cDNA, which served as the sequencing template. Data came from immunoSEQ multiplex PCR; TCRdb stores just in-frame clones and leaves some out. This table has around 65,000 clones, approximately 46% appearing once. Broader study findings: Relative to normal scalp, lesional scalp, especially alopecia totalis/universalis, showed higher clonality.

This clone appeared a few times. Its cognate antigen is unknown. The input for sequencing was CD8+ T cells sorted from blood, taken at week 0. The receptor's source is a human donor with alopecia areata. This chain connects TRBV6-1 to TRBJ2-1, with 10 bases fitting TRBD2. The DNA of the CDR3 is TGTGCCAGCAGTGAATGGCTAGCGGGAGACGACGAGCAGTTCTTC. Its protein is CASSEWLAGDDEQFF.